Sequencing of this T cell receptor beta chain was carried out in a study of blood T cell repertoires in COVID-19. Study as a whole: Whether acute or convalescent, the COVID-19 samples came from the United States, Italy and Spain.

Clinical histories supplied by participants themselves formed the basis of cohort assignment. Original data processing: Amplifying reference gene primers gave estimates of nucleated cell counts. TCRdb keeps only in-frame clones here, not all; method: immunoSEQ multiplex PCR. That table supplies the V and J calls and clone size; D and trimming were determined from the DNA. The table has around 230,000 clones, 86% seen once. This CDR3 contains 14 residues. The germline V gene encodes CDR1 SGDLS and CDR2 YYNGEE. Trimming removed 0 bases from V and 1 base from J, with 7 bases in between. The receptor's source is a woman in her forties with acute COVID-19. The genes are TRBV9 and TRBJ1-1; D gene uncertain. The sample consisted of PBMCs or T cells enriched from blood (not recorded which). In nucleotides, the CDR3 is TGTGCCAGCAGCGTAGTGGGCCAGAACACTGAAGCTTTCTTT. Protein product: CASSVVGQNTEAFF.